This record covers a single T cell receptor beta chain. Its specificity is unknown. Generated by immunoSEQ multiplex PCR, the TCRdb table keeps only in-frame clones and is missing some. The table lists 65,000 to 90,000 clones, more than 85% of them singletons, with approximately 2.4% in the top ten. These data come from a study of OX40 agonist ivuxolimab in advanced cancers. Per germline, CDR1 SGHVS and CDR2 FQNEAQ. V lost 2 bases, J lost 4 bases, and 5 bases stayed unmatched. This CDR3 has 15 amino acids. Study-wide results and caveats: Clonal expansion among partial responders at 0.1-3.0 mg/kg ranked near the lowest. Among some nonresponders, normalized T-cell clonal expansion was also low.

The sequences come from CD4+ or CD8+ T cells sorted from blood, collected in a trial of the OX40 agonist ivuxolimab. This chain connects TRBV7-8 to TRBJ2-7; 10 bases map to TRBD2. The sequence came from an adult with an advanced solid tumor such as melanoma, head and neck, liver or kidney cancer. Here the CDR3 DNA reads TGTGCCAGCAGCTTACAAGCTAGCGGGAGATACGAGCAGTACTTC. It encodes CASSLQASGRYEQYF. The variable domain in full, completed from reference TRBV7-8 and TRBJ2-7, reads GAGVSQSPRYKVAKRGQDVALRCDPISGHVSLFWYQQALGQGPEFLTYFQNEAQLDKSGLPSDRFFAERPEGSVSTLKIQRTQQEDSAVYLCASSLQASGRYEQYFGPGTRLTVT.